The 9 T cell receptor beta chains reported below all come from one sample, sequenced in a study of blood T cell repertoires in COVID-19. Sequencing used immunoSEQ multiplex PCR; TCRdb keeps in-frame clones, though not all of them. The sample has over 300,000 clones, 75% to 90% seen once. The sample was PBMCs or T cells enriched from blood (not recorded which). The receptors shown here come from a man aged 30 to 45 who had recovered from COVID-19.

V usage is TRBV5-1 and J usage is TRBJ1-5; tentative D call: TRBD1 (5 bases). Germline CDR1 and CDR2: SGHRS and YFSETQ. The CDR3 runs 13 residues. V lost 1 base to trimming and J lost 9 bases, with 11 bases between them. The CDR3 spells CASSLMGPWPQHF. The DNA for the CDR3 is TGCGCCAGCAGCTTGATGGGGCCTTGGCCCCAGCATTTT.

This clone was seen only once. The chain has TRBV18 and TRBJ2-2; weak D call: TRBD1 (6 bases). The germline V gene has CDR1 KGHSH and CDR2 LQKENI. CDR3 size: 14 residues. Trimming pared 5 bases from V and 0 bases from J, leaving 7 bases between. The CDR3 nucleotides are TGTGCCAGCTCATGGGACACGAACACCGGGGAGCTGTTTTTT. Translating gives CASSWDTNTGELFF.

In DNA form, the CDR3 reads TGTGCCAGCGCCGCCGGGCCAGGGGAAACAGATACGCAGTATTTT. Translation: CASAAGPGETDTQYF. The chain recombines TRBV5-5 with TRBJ2-3; a weak D match, TRBD1 (6 bases). The CDR3 sequence is 15 residues long. Germline V gives CDR1 SGHKS, CDR2 YYEKEE (reference sequence). Trimming cost V 7 bases and J 3 bases, with 18 bases left between them. Complete variable domain (other parts from reference TRBV5-5 and TRBJ2-3): DAGVTQSPTHLIKTRGQQVTLRCSPISGHKSVSWYQQVLGQGPQFIFQYYEKEERGRGNFPDRFSARQFPNYSSELNVNALLLGDSALYLCASAAGPGETDTQYFGPGTRLTVL.

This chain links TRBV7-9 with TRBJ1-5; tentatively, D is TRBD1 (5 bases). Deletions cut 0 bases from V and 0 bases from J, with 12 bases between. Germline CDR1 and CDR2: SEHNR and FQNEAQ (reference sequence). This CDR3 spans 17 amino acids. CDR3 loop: CASSLAPWGLSNQPQHF. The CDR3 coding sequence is TGTGCCAGCAGCTTAGCCCCATGGGGACTTAGCAATCAGCCCCAGCATTTT.

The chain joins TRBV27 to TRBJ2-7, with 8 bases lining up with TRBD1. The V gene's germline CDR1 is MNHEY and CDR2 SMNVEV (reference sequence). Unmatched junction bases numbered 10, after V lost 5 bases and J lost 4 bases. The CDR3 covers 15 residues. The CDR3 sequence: CASSPTGQGEYEQYF. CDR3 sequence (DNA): TGTGCCAGCAGTCCCACTGGACAGGGCGAGTACGAGCAGTACTTC.

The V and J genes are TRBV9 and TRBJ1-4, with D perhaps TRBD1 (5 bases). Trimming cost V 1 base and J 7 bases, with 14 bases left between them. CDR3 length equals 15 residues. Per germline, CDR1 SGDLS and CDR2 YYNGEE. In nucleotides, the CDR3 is TGTGCCAGCAGCGTACAGGACACCTTTGGTGAAAAACTGTTTTTT. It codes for CASSVQDTFGEKLFF.

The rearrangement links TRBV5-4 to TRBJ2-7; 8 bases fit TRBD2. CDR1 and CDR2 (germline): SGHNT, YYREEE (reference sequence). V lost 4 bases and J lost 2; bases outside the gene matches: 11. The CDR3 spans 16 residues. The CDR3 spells CASSPGGGAIPYEQYF. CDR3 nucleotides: TGTGCCAGCAGCCCGGGGGGGGGCGCAATCCCCTACGAGCAGTACTTC. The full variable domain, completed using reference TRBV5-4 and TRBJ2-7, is ETGVTQSPTHLIKTRGQQVTLRCSSQSGHNTVSWYQQALGQGPQFIFQYYREEENGRGNFPPRFSGLQFPNYSSELNVNALELDDSALYLCASSPGGGAIPYEQYFGPGTRLTVT.

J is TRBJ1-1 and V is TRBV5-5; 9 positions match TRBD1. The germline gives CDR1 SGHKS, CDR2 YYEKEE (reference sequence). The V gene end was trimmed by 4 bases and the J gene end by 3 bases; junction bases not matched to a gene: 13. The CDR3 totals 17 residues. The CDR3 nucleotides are TGTGCCAGCAGCAGGGCCGGGACAGGGTGGGAGGACACTGAAGCTTTCTTT. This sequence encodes CASSRAGTGWEDTEAFF.

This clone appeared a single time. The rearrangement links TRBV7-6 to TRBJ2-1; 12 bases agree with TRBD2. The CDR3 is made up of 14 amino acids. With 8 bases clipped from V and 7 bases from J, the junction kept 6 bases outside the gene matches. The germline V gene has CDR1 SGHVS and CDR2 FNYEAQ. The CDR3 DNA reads TGTGCCAGCGAACCTAGCGGGGGGGCGAATGAGCAGTTCTTC. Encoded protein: CASEPSGGANEQFF.